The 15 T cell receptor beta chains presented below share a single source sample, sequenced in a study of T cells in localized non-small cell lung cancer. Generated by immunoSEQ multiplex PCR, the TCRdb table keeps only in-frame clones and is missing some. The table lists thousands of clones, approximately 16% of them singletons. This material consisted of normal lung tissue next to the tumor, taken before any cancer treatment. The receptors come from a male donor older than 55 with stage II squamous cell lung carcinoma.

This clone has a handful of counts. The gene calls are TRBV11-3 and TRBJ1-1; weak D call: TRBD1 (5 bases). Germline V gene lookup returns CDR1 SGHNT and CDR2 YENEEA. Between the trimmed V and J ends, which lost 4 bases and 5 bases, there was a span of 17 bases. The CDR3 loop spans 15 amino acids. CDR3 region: CASSSQTGIGTEAFF. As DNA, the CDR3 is TGTGCCAGCAGCTCCCAAACAGGTATTGGGACTGAAGCTTTCTTT.

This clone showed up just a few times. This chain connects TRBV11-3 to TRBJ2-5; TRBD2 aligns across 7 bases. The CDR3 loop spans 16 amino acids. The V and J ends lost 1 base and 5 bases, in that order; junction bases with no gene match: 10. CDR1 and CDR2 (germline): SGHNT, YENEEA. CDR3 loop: CASSLVGGGPRETQYF. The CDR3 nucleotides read TGTGCCAGCAGCTTAGTCGGGGGAGGGCCTCGTGAGACCCAGTACTTC. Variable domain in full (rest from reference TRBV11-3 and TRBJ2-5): EAGVVQSPRYKIIEKKQPVAFWCNPISGHNTLYWYLQNLGQGPELLIRYENEEAVDDSQLPKDRFSAERLKGVDSTLKIQPAELGDSAVYLCASSLVGGGPRETQYFGPGTRLLVL.

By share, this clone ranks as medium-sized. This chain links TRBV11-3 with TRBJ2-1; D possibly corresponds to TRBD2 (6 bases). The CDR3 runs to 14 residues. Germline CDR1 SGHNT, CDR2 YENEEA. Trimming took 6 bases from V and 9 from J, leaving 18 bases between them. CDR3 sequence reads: CASSPTRGGTEQFF. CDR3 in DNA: TGTGCCAGCAGTCCGACTAGAGGAGGCACTGAGCAGTTCTTC.

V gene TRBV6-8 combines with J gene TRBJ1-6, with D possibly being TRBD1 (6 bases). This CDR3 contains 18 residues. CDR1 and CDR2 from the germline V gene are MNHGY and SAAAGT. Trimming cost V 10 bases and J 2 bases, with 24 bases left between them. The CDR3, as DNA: TGTGCCATCCTGTCAGGGGCGGGGATAAGAACCTATAATTCACCCCTCCACTTT. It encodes CAILSGAGIRTYNSPLHF.

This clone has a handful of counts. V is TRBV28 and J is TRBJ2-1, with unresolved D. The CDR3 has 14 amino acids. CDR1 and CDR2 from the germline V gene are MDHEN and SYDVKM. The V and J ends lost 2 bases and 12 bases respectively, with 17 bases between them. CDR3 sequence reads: CASSLPGQQLRQFF. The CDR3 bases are TGTGCCAGCAGTTTACCGGGCCAGCAACTTAGGCAGTTCTTC.

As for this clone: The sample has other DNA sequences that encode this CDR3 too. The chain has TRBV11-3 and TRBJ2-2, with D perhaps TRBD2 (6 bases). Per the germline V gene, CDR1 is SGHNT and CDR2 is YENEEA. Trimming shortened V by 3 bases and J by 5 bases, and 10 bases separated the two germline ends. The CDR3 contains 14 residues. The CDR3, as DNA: TGTGCCAGCAGCTTGGTGGCGGGGACCGGGGAGCTGTTTTTT. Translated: CASSLVAGTGELFF.

The CDR3, as DNA: TGTGCCAGTAGTATGATGGGGGGGCAGCAGCCCCAGCATTTT. Amino acid sequence: CASSMMGGQQPQHF. The rearrangement joins TRBV19 to TRBJ1-5; a possible D gene is TRBD1 (6 bases). The germline V gene encodes CDR1 LNHDA and CDR2 SQIVND (reference sequence). V was cut by 3 bases and J by 7 bases, with 13 bases left in between. The CDR3 runs 14 residues.

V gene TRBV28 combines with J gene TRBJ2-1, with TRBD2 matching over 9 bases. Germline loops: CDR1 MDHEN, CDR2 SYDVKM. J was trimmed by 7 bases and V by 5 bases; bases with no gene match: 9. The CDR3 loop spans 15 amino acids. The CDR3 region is CASSKAGTSLNEQFF. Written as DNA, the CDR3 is TGTGCCAGCAGTAAAGCCGGGACTAGCTTAAATGAGCAGTTCTTC.

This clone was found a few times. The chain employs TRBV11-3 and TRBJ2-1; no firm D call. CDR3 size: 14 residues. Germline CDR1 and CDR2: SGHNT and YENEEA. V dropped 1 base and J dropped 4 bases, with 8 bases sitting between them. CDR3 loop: CASSLVGSYNEQFF. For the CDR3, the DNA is TGTGCCAGCAGCTTAGTTGGCTCTTACAATGAGCAGTTCTTC.

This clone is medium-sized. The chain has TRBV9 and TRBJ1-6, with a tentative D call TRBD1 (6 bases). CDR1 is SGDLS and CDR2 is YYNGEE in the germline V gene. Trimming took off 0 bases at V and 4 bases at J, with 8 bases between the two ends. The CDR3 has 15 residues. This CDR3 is CASSVGGGYNSPLHF. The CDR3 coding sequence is TGTGCCAGCAGCGTAGGAGGGGGTTATAATTCACCCCTCCACTTT.

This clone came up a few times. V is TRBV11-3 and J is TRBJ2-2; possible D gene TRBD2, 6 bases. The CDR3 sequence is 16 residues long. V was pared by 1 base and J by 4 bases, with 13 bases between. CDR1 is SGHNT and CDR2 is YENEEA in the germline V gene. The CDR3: CASSLGVGSGTGELFF. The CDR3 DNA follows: TGTGCCAGCAGCTTAGGGGTCGGGAGTGGCACCGGGGAGCTGTTTTTT.

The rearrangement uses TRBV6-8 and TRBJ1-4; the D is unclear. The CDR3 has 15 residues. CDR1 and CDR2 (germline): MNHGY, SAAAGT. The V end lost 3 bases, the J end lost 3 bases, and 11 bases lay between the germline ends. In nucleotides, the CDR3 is TGTGCCAGCAGTTATAATAGGAGCCCTAATGAAAAACTGTTTTTT. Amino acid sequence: CASSYNRSPNEKLFF.

The CDR3 region has the DNA TGCGCCAGCAGCTTAACAGGGATTCCTAATTCACCCCTCCACTTT. Protein product: CASSLTGIPNSPLHF. The genes are TRBV5-1 and TRBJ1-6; maybe TRBD1 (6 bases). This CDR3 has 15 amino acids. Deletions cut 2 bases from V and 6 bases from J, with 12 bases between. The germline gives CDR1 SGHRS, CDR2 YFSETQ.

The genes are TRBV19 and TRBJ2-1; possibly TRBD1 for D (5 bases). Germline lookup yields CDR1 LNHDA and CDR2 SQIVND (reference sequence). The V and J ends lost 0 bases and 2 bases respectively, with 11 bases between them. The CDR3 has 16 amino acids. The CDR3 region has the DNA TGTGCCAGTAGTATAGAGGGGCTCTCAGCCTACAATGAGCAGTTCTTC. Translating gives CASSIEGLSAYNEQFF.

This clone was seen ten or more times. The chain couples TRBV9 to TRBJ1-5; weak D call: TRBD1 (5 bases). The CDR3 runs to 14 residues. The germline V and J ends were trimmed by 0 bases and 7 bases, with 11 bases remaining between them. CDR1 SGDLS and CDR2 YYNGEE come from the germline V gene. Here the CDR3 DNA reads TGTGCCAGCAGCGTAGATGGGGCAGGGCAGCCCCAGCATTTT. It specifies CASSVDGAGQPQHF.